The TCR beta chain under discussion was sequenced for a study of blood T cell repertoires in COVID-19. The overall study: Nucleic acid was either cDNA or gDNA, and it came from T cells, B-cell-depleted T cells, or PBMCs.

CDR1 and CDR2 (germline): SGDLS, YYNGEE. Trimming took off 4 bases at V and 5 bases at J, with 12 bases between the two ends. The CDR3 has 13 amino acids. Generated by immunoSEQ multiplex PCR, the TCRdb table keeps only in-frame clones and is missing some. The table has fewer than 200,000 clones, less than 85% seen once. Sequenced: PBMCs or T cells enriched from blood (not recorded which). The TCR originated in a woman in her forties or fifties who had recovered from COVID-19. This sequence joins TRBV9 and TRBJ1-2, with unresolved D. The CDR3 bases are TGTGCCAGCAGCCCCCCAGCAGGTTATGGCTACACCTTC. This codes for CASSPPAGYGYTF.